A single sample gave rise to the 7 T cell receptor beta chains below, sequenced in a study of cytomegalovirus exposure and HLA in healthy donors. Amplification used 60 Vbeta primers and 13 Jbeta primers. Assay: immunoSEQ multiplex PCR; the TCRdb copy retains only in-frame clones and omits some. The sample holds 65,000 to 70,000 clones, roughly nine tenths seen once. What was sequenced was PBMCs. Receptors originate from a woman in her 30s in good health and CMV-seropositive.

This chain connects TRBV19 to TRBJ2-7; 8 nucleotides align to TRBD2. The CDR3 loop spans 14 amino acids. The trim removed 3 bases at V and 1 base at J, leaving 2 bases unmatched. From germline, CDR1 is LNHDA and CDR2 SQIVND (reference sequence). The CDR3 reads CASSITSGSYEQYF. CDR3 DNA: TGTGCCAGTAGTATTACTAGCGGTTCCTACGAGCAGTACTTC.

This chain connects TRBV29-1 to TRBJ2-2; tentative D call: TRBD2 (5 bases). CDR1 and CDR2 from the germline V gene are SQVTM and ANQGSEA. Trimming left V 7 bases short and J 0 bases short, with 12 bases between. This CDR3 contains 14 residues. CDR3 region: CSATAESNTGELFF. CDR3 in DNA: TGCAGCGCTACAGCGGAGTCGAACACCGGGGAGCTGTTTTTT.

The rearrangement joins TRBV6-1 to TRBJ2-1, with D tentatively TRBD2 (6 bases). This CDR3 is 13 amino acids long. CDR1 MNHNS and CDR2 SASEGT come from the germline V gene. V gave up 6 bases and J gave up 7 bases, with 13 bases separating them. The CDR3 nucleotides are TGTGCCAGCAGGGACCGGAGGGAGAATGAGCAGTTCTTC. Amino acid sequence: CASRDRRENEQFF.

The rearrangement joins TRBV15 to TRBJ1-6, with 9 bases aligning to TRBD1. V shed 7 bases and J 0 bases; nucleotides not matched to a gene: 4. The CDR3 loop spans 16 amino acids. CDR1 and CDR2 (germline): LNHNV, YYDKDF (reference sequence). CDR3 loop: CATTRDRVSYNSPLHF. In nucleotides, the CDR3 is TGTGCCACCACCCGGGACAGGGTCTCCTATAATTCACCCCTCCACTTT.

CDR3: CASSLARETQYF. The CDR3 nucleotides read TGTGCCAGCAGCTTAGCTAGGGAGACCCAGTACTTC. The chain couples TRBV11-2 to TRBJ2-5; D gene unclear. Trimming stripped 1 base from V and 5 bases from J, with 5 bases between. Germline assignment: CDR1 SGHAT and CDR2 FQNNGV. This CDR3 has 12 residues.

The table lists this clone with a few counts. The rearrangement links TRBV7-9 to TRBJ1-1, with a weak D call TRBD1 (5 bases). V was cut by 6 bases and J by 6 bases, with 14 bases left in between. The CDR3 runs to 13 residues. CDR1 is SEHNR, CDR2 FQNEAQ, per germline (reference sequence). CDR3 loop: CASRSGGIAEAFF. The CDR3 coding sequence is TGTGCCAGCAGGTCGGGGGGAATTGCTGAAGCTTTCTTT.

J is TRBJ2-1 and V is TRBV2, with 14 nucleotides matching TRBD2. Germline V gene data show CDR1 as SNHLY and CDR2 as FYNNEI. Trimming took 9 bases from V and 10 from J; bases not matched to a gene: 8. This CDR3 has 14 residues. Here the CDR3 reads CASTGTSGRLEQFF. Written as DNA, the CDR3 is TGTGCCAGTACCGGGACTAGCGGGAGATTGGAGCAGTTCTTC.